This T cell receptor beta chain was recovered during a study of T-cell reconstitution after alpha-beta-depleted transplantation in children. This clonotype turned up a few times. The CDR3 loop spans 14 amino acids. Germline values: CDR1 SEHNR, CDR2 FQNEAQ (reference sequence). The germline V and J ends were trimmed by 5 bases and 7 bases, with 12 bases remaining between them. Preparation of the TCRbeta library used unique molecular identifiers. TCRdb reprocessed the PCR reads via MiXCR and lists one record per CDR3 protein. The sample records 300,000 or so distinct CDR3 sequences, 9.9% being singletons.

This TCR was recovered from a human donor who donated a stem cell graft to a child with SCID. The V call is TRBV7-9, the J call TRBJ1-6; D unresolved. The sample here was PBMCs from the stem cell graft donor, taken from the stem cell graft. CDR3 in amino acids: CASSASRGNSPLHF. Written as DNA, the CDR3 is TGTGCCAGCAGCGCCAGTCGCGGGAATTCACCCCTCCACTTT.